Following are 3 T cell receptor beta chains from one sample sequenced in a study of T-cell memory formation after mild COVID-19. TCRdb used MiXCR to reprocess the 5' RACE reads, holding one entry per CDR3 protein. The data contain more than 150,000 distinct CDR3 sequences, roughly 18% of them singletons. Sample: PBMCs or a T cell subset sorted from them (not recorded which). These receptors all stem from a man aged 18 to 35 who had mild COVID-19 (a few samples of this study predate the infection). Cell type and time point are not known.

The rearrangement joins TRBV5-1 to TRBJ2-3; D possibly matches TRBD1 or TRBD2 (5 bases each). This CDR3 is built from 16 residues. Germline assignment: CDR1 SGHRS and CDR2 YFSETQ. The V and J ends lost 2 bases and 1 base respectively, with 14 bases between them. The CDR3 coding sequence is TGCGCCAGCAGCTTCTCAGGGACGCTCGGCACAGATACGCAGTATTTT. It codes for CASSFSGTLGTDTQYF.

This clonotype has a count of ten or more. V is TRBV9 and J is TRBJ2-2; the D gene is possibly TRBD1 (5 bases). Germline values: CDR1 SGDLS, CDR2 YYNGEE. The V end was cut by 0 bases, the J end by 3 bases, with 9 bases between. The CDR3 runs to 15 residues. The CDR3 protein is CASSVDQGYTGELFF. CDR3 in DNA: TGTGCCAGCAGCGTAGATCAGGGTTACACCGGGGAGCTGTTTTTT. The complete variable domain, with remaining parts taken from reference TRBV9 and TRBJ2-2, reads DSGVTQTPKHLITATGQRVTLRCSPRSGDLSVYWYQQSLDQGLQFLIQYYNGEERAKGNILERFSAQQFPDLHSELNLSSLELGDSALYFCASSVDQGYTGELFFGEGSRLTVL.

This clonotype has more than one count but fewer than ten. The chain couples TRBV6-5 to TRBJ1-2; 8 positions agree with TRBD1. There are 12 residues in the CDR3. The V gene's germline CDR1 is MNHEY and CDR2 SVGAGI. J lost 2 bases, V lost 10 bases, and 3 bases had no gene match. Here the CDR3 DNA reads TGTGCCATCAGGGGGCAGAACTATGGCTACACCTTC. This encodes CAIRGQNYGYTF.